This record concerns one TCR beta chain sequence. Its antigen specificity is not known. No base-level quality is on record; no much larger clone is a single base apart. The data are from a study of cytomegalovirus exposure and HLA in healthy donors (dated by TCRdb to about 2017). Study-level background: A later analysis indicated that the 120 validation repertoires were generated on the platform also employed for the 650 to 850 repertoires of the first cohort. The aim of the study was to test whether cataloging public T cell receptors could identify signatures of past pathogen exposure. A separate validation cohort of 90 to 150 different subjects was used in addition to the roughly 700-subject first cohort. To predict cytomegalovirus infection status, the study brought together high-throughput TCR immunosequencing, statistical association of individual TCRs with disease status, and machine learning.

Overall results and qualifications from the work: In vitro tests confirmed that a few of the cytomegalovirus-associated TCR beta chains recognize cytomegalovirus antigens. All 120 or so repertoires were used to score co-occurrence in the validation cohort in a later analysis, because that analysis had no HLA typing for the cohort. The authors suggested that the approach could potentially be generalized to other disease states and immunological phenotypes. Most TCR sequences were seen in very few donors, while some public TCRs were found in many individuals. A later analysis found that TCRs clustered in the first cohort also tended to co-occur in the 130 or so validation repertoires, with about 94% of cluster scores above 0. In both the original and validation cohorts, the classifier was reported to diagnose cytomegalovirus status with high specificity and sensitivity. The study gave a list of 150 to 200 TCR beta chains associated with cytomegalovirus.

Library prep was done by the immunoSEQ multiplex PCR assay. Concerning the study's data processing: A statistical classification framework was built for diagnosing cytomegalovirus status from the catalog of TCR beta chain sequences. TCRdb mirrors the immuneACCESS table, restricted to in-frame sequences. Some clones are absent from its copies; in checked studies, under half trace to an unresolved V gene, and the reason for the others is unknown. The DNA was the basis for D and trimming; V, J and clone size are from that table. Within this sample are 98,000 or so clones, with roughly 88% of them counted one time only. The ten biggest clones cover about 2.9% of the sample. The donors belonged to the validation cohort of about 120 subjects, which was separate from the roughly 680-subject first cohort. In the germline V gene, CDR1 corresponds to LGHNA and CDR2 to YNFKEQ. Including cysteine and phenylalanine, the CDR3 has 15 amino acids. The retained sequence is limited to the CDR3, 45 bases, with the frame set at the first base. V is cut back by 0 bases and J by 7 bases, with 9 bases in the junction unmatched.

The receptor was derived from a woman between 18 and 29 years old in good health and CMV-seronegative. The chain couples TRBV4-2 to TRBJ2-7; 7 bases in the junction line up with TRBD2. The sequencing input was PBMCs. The DNA sequence is as follows: TGTGCCAGCAGCCAAGATCGGGGAGGGGTCGAGGAGCAGTACTTC. Translation gives CASSQDRGGVEEQYF.